These 26 T cell receptor beta chains share one sample of origin, sequenced in a study of blood T cell repertoires in COVID-19 (dated by TCRdb to between 2020 and 2021). The library was produced with the immunoSEQ multiplex PCR assay. TCRdb took over this immuneACCESS table, retaining in-frame rearrangements with V and J assigned. Such tables are incomplete; in checked studies, under half of the missing clones stem from an unresolved V gene, and the remainder is unexplained. This sample has 55,000 to 80,000 clones in its table, and 80% to 85% of those were observed once. The top ten constitute roughly 13% of the sample. The sequenced sample was peripheral blood. The receptors originated from a human donor in a cohort sampled during active COVID-19.

This clone was observed a single time. The chain is built from TRBV7-2 and TRBJ2-5; the match to TRBD2 covers 7 bases. From germline, CDR1 is SGHTA and CDR2 FQGNSA. The ends lost 0 bases at V and 3 bases at J; junction bases unmatched: 7. CDR3 length: 16 residues. The DNA for the CDR3 is TGTGCCAGCAGCTTAGCGCTTGGGCTAGCGGAAGAGACCCAGTACTTC. Its translation: CASSLALGLAEETQYF.

J is TRBJ2-6 and V is TRBV19; 8 bases align to TRBD2. From germline, CDR1 is LNHDA and CDR2 SQIVND (reference sequence). V shed 7 bases, J shed 2 bases, and the junction held 4 bases outside the gene matches. The CDR3 consists of 15 residues. CDR3 nucleotide sequence: TGTGCCAGTACGGGGGGGCAGGCTGGGGCCAACGTCCTGACTTTC. It encodes CASTGGQAGANVLTF.

The chain recombines TRBV5-4 with TRBJ2-2, with 8 nucleotides matching TRBD2. Trimming removed 3 bases from V and 7 bases from J; junction bases left unmatched: 11. The CDR3 loop spans 16 amino acids. Per germline, CDR1 SGHNT and CDR2 YYREEE (reference sequence). Here the CDR3 DNA reads TGTGCCAGCAGCTCTCTAGCGGGCGGGCCTATCGGGGAGCTGTTTTTT. Protein: CASSSLAGGPIGELFF. Together with reference TRBV5-4 and TRBJ2-2, the CDR3 gives the full variable domain: ETGVTQSPTHLIKTRGQQVTLRCSSQSGHNTVSWYQQALGQGPQFIFQYYREEENGRGNFPPRFSGLQFPNYSSELNVNALELDDSALYLCASSSLAGGPIGELFFGEGSRLTVL.

The chain uses TRBV10-2 and TRBJ1-4; D perhaps matches TRBD1 (6 bases). CDR3 length: 17 amino acids. CDR1 WSHSY and CDR2 SAAADI come from the germline V gene. V gave up 0 bases and J gave up 10 bases, with 21 bases separating them. The CDR3 here is CASSESKFSGGRGKLFF. CDR3 nucleotide sequence: TGCGCCAGCAGTGAGTCGAAGTTTTCGGGGGGCAGGGGAAAACTGTTTTTT.

This clone was recorded only once. This sequence joins TRBV7-9 and TRBJ2-1, with 10 positions matching TRBD1. The CDR3 has 15 residues. The trim removed 3 bases at V and 7 bases at J, leaving 6 bases unmatched. CDR1 and CDR2 (germline): SEHNR, FQNEAQ (reference sequence). The CDR3 DNA reads as TGTGCCAGCAGCTTGGGGACAGGGGCTTTGAATGAGCAGTTCTTC. This gives the protein CASSLGTGALNEQFF.

The chain carries TRBV6-1 and TRBJ1-1; D not certain. Trimming pared 3 bases from V and 2 bases from J, leaving 16 bases between. CDR3 size: 16 residues. Germline values: CDR1 MNHNS, CDR2 SASEGT. The CDR3 loop is CASSDQSLIPNTEAFF. CDR3 in DNA: TGTGCCAGCAGTGATCAGTCCCTCATACCTAACACTGAAGCTTTCTTT.

The chain combines TRBV18 with TRBJ2-1, with 11 bases fitting TRBD2. The germline V gene encodes CDR1 KGHSH and CDR2 LQKENI. J was trimmed by 8 bases and V by 4 bases; bases with no gene match: 7. The CDR3 sequence is 15 residues long. CDR3 region: CASSLRLAGRDEQFF. The CDR3 bases are TGTGCCAGCTCACTCCGACTAGCGGGGCGAGATGAGCAGTTCTTC.

The chain combines TRBV4-1 with TRBJ1-5; 7 bases fit TRBD1. Germline loops: CDR1 MGHRA, CDR2 YSYEKL. This CDR3 comprises 15 residues. V shed 0 bases, J shed 6 bases, and the junction held 5 bases outside the gene matches. CDR3 nucleotide sequence: TGCGCCAGCAGCCAAGATGGAGGGGGCGGTCAGCCCCAGCATTTT. Its translation is CASSQDGGGGQPQHF.

This chain joins TRBV24-1 and TRBJ1-2; TRBD1 agrees at 10 bases. Germline-derived CDR1 and CDR2 are KGHDR and SFDVKD. J lost 4 bases, V lost 2 bases, and 6 bases had no gene match. The length of the CDR3 is 16 residues. The CDR3, as DNA: TGTGCCACCAGTGATTCCGGGACAGGGGAGGGCTATGGCTACACCTTC. Encoded protein: CATSDSGTGEGYGYTF.

V and J are TRBV4-1 and TRBJ1-1, with 8 bases fitting TRBD1. The trim removed 4 bases at V and 8 bases at J, leaving 12 bases unmatched. Per germline, CDR1 MGHRA and CDR2 YSYEKL. The CDR3 loop spans 15 amino acids. CDR3 nucleotides: TGCGCCAGCAGCCGGGAATTGACAGGGGCCGACGAAGCTTTCTTT. This sequence encodes CASSRELTGADEAFF.

V is TRBV19 and J is TRBJ2-5; TRBD2 matches 12 bases. Trimming removed 3 bases from V and 3 bases from J; junction bases left unmatched: 2. Germline V gives CDR1 LNHDA, CDR2 SQIVND (reference sequence). The length of the CDR3 is 15 residues. CDR3 residues: CASSMTSGGEETQYF. The CDR3 nucleotides are TGTGCCAGTAGTATGACTAGCGGGGGTGAAGAGACCCAGTACTTC.

This rearrangement joins TRBV7-6 to TRBJ2-5; maybe TRBD2 (5 bases). Germline-derived CDR1 and CDR2 are SGHVS and FNYEAQ. The CDR3 runs to 15 residues. V lost 5 bases, J lost 5 bases, and 18 bases lay in between. The CDR3, as DNA: TGTGCCAGCAGCCGCTCGTGGGGTAGCGAGGAGACCCAGTACTTC. Amino acids: CASSRSWGSEETQYF.

The chain combines TRBV4-2 with TRBJ1-1, with 7 bases identical to TRBD1. This CDR3 has 16 amino acids. The J segment lost 2 bases and the V segment lost 3 bases, leaving 9 bases of the junction unmatched. Germline CDR1 reads LGHNA; CDR2 reads YNFKEQ. The CDR3 DNA reads as TGTGCCAGCAGCCACCCCTCGGACAGGAGAAACACTGAAGCTTTCTTT. Protein product: CASSHPSDRRNTEAFF.

This clone was detected once. The rearrangement joins TRBV15 to TRBJ2-1; 13 bases agree with TRBD2. Germline CDR1 and CDR2: LNHNV and YYDKDF (reference sequence). This CDR3 is 16 amino acids long. V shed 3 bases and J 8 bases; nucleotides not matched to a gene: 7. CDR3 in amino acids: CATSRDTSGGADEQFF. In nucleotides, the CDR3 is TGTGCCACCAGCAGGGACACTAGCGGGGGGGCCGATGAGCAGTTCTTC.

This chain connects TRBV25-1 to TRBJ1-4; D not certain. This CDR3 is built from 13 residues. The V gene's germline CDR1 is MGHDK and CDR2 SYGVNS. The V gene lost 7 bases and the J gene lost 4 bases, with 10 bases spanning the gap. The CDR3 region has the DNA TGTGCCAGCAAGATCAGGAATAATGAAAAACTGTTTTTT. This gives the protein CASKIRNNEKLFF.

V gene TRBV20-1 combines with J gene TRBJ1-5; D not certain. The germline CDR1 and CDR2 sequences are DFQATT and SNEGSKA (reference sequence). This CDR3 has 14 residues. V lost 3 bases and J 5 bases, leaving 14 bases between the germline ends. The CDR3 DNA is TGCAGTGCTAGTCCCTATCCATTTTATCAGCCCCAGCATTTT. Its translation is CSASPYPFYQPQHF.

J is TRBJ1-2 and V is TRBV19, with D unclear. The germline gives CDR1 LNHDA, CDR2 SQIVND (reference sequence). CDR3 size: 15 residues. V lost 4 bases and J 4 bases, leaving 16 bases between the germline ends. The CDR3 DNA is TGTGCCAGTAGTACGACCGTATCAGGAGGCTATGGCTACACCTTC. This sequence encodes CASSTTVSGGYGYTF.

This chain joins TRBV7-9 and TRBJ2-1; 7 bases are a match to TRBD2. The CDR3 runs to 13 residues. Germline assignment: CDR1 SEHNR and CDR2 FQNEAQ (reference sequence). The J segment lost 5 bases and the V segment lost 5 bases, leaving 3 bases of the junction unmatched. This CDR3 is CASSGGGNNEQFF. In nucleotides, the CDR3 is TGTGCCAGCAGCGGGGGGGGGAACAATGAGCAGTTCTTC.

This sequence joins TRBV18 and TRBJ1-2; 11 bases line up with TRBD1. Germline V lookup: CDR1 KGHSH, CDR2 LQKENI. Trimming took 6 bases from V and 3 from J; bases not matched to a gene: 9. The CDR3 sequence is 16 residues long. The DNA of the CDR3 is TGTGCCAGCTCCCTCTCTGGACAGGGGGCCCACTATGGCTACACCTTC. Encoded protein: CASSLSGQGAHYGYTF.

This rearrangement joins TRBV10-3 to TRBJ2-3, with 7 bases lining up with TRBD1. The germline V gene has CDR1 ENHRY and CDR2 SYGVKD. The CDR3 totals 14 residues. The ends lost 8 bases at V and 1 base at J; junction bases unmatched: 6. The CDR3 nucleotides read TGTGCCATCGCCCCCCAGGGGGGCACAGATACGCAGTATTTT. Amino acids: CAIAPQGGTDTQYF.

CDR3: CASRTGGDEKLFF. Here the CDR3 DNA reads TGTGCCAGCAGAACCGGGGGGGATGAAAAACTGTTTTTT. J is TRBJ1-4 and V is TRBV28; D is possibly TRBD1 (5 bases). The CDR3 has 13 amino acids. V lost 6 bases and J 6 bases, leaving 11 bases between the germline ends. Germline CDR1 MDHEN, CDR2 SYDVKM.

The chain employs TRBV18 and TRBJ2-3; 7 bases fit TRBD2. Germline CDR1 and CDR2: KGHSH and LQKENI. The junction had 6 bases not matched to a gene; V was cut back by 3 bases and J by 3 bases. This CDR3 is built from 15 residues. The CDR3 loop is CASSPGGSRTDTQYF. The CDR3 DNA sequence: TGTGCCAGCTCACCGGGGGGGTCGAGGACAGATACGCAGTATTTT.

The V gene is TRBV14, the J gene TRBJ1-3; D gene uncertain. This CDR3 is 13 amino acids long. V was clipped by 3 bases and J by 2 bases, with 5 bases between them. Germline CDR1 reads SGHDN; CDR2 reads FVKESK. In DNA form, the CDR3 reads TGTGCCAGCAGCCACGGGGCTGGAAACACCATATATTTT. Residues: CASSHGAGNTIYF.

This rearrangement joins TRBV4-1 to TRBJ1-2, with 7 bases identical to TRBD1. Germline-derived CDR1 and CDR2 are MGHRA and YSYEKL. The CDR3 covers 17 residues. Unmatched junction bases numbered 11, after V lost 4 bases and J lost 0 bases. DNA for the CDR3: TGCGCCAGCAGCCCGGGTTGGGATCAGGGGGCTAACTATGGCTACACCTTC. Translation gives CASSPGWDQGANYGYTF.

The genes are TRBV24-1 and TRBJ2-1, with 7 bases identical to TRBD2. The CDR3 is 14 residues long. Germline CDR1 is KGHDR and CDR2 is SFDVKD. The J segment lost 4 bases and the V segment lost 12 bases, leaving 11 bases of the junction unmatched. In nucleotides, the CDR3 is TGTGCCGCCTCAGCGGCGGGGGTTTACAATGAGCAGTTCTTC. It codes for CAASAAGVYNEQFF.

The rearrangement links TRBV18 to TRBJ2-2, with 9 nucleotides matching TRBD1. The CDR3 extends over 15 amino acids. V trimming: 3 bases; J trimming: 8 bases; junction bases outside the gene matches: 7. Per the germline V gene, CDR1 is KGHSH and CDR2 is LQKENI. The CDR3 DNA sequence: TGTGCCAGCTCACCGGACAGGGGCCAAACTGGGGAGCTGTTTTTT. As protein: CASSPDRGQTGELFF. The full variable domain, with the rest looked up from reference TRBV18 and TRBJ2-2, is NAGVMQNPRHLVRRRGQEARLRCSPMKGHSHVYWYRQLPEEGLKFMVYLQKENIIDESGMPKERFSAEFPKEGPSILRIQQVVRGDSAAYFCASSPDRGQTGELFFGEGSRLTVL.